This T cell receptor (beta chain) comes out of a study of OX40 agonist ivuxolimab in advanced cancers. About the research overall: There were three patients with partial responses, one having hepatocellular carcinoma and two cutaneous melanoma.

The V and J ends lost 3 bases and 0 bases respectively, with 9 bases between them. The V gene's germline CDR1 is MGHRA and CDR2 YSYEKL. CDR3 length: 15 residues. Drawing of blood for sampling happened at baseline, at cycle 4 day 1, and at cycle 7 day 1. Findings of the study overall: At doses 0.1 to 3.0 mg/kg, CD4+ and CD8+ clones expanded. Low levels of normalized T-cell clonal expansion also appeared in some nonresponders.

On this clone itself: What it binds is unknown.

Generated by immunoSEQ multiplex PCR, the TCRdb table keeps only in-frame clones and is missing some. Of over 45,000 clones listed, more than 75% are singletons. Sample: CD4+ or CD8+ T cells sorted from blood, taken in a trial of the OX40 agonist ivuxolimab. The rearrangement joins TRBV4-1 to TRBJ1-3; D possibly corresponds to TRBD1 (5 bases). The receptor comes from an adult with an advanced solid tumor such as melanoma, head and neck, liver or kidney cancer. The DNA of the CDR3 is TGCGCCAGCAGCCACCCAGGGATCTCTGGAAACACCATATATTTT. Translating it yields CASSHPGISGNTIYF.